Below are 3 T cell receptor beta chains sequenced from a single sample in a study of cytomegalovirus exposure and HLA in healthy donors. Use of 60 Vbeta and 13 Jbeta primers characterized the PCR. Clones were sequenced by immunoSEQ multiplex PCR, and TCRdb holds only the in-frame ones, with some missing. The sample includes 100,000 or so clones, around 74% of them seen just once. Sample: PBMCs. These TCRs come from a male donor in good health and CMV-seropositive.

The CDR3 bases are TGTGCCAGCTCTGGAGGGAATGGCAATCAGCCCCAGCATTTT. Protein: CASSGGNGNQPQHF. This chain joins TRBV27 and TRBJ1-5; unclear D gene. The CDR3 spans 14 residues. Germline V gives CDR1 MNHEY, CDR2 SMNVEV (reference sequence). With 8 bases removed from V and 2 bases from J, the gap between germline ends came to 13 bases.

In this sample, this clone turned up once. The chain recombines TRBV7-8 with TRBJ1-2, with D possibly TRBD1 on 5 matching bases. Trimming shortened V by 1 base and J by 1 base, and 10 bases separated the two germline ends. The CDR3 totals 15 residues. Looked up from germline, CDR1 is SGHVS and CDR2 is FQNEAQ. CDR3 nucleotides: TGTGCCAGCAGCTTAGTGGTAGGACATAACTATGGCTACACCTTC. Protein: CASSLVVGHNYGYTF.

Points on this clone: The junction departs from the called germline gene at one end, perhaps through a read error. The chain has TRBV29-1 and TRBJ2-5; TRBD2 aligns across 7 bases. CDR1 and CDR2 (germline): SQVTM, ANQGSEA. The CDR3 consists of 13 residues. CDR3 region: CSVEPTAGSRLDF. CDR3 nucleotides: TGCAGCGTTGAACCGACAGCGGGGAGTAGGCTGGACTTC. The variable domain in full, completed from reference TRBV29-1 and TRBJ2-5, reads SAVISQKPSRDICQRGTSLTIQCQVDSQVTMMFWYRQQPGQSLTLIATANQGSEATYESGFVIDKFPISRPNLTFSTLTVSNMSPEDSSIYLCSVEPTAGSRLDFGPGTRLLVL.